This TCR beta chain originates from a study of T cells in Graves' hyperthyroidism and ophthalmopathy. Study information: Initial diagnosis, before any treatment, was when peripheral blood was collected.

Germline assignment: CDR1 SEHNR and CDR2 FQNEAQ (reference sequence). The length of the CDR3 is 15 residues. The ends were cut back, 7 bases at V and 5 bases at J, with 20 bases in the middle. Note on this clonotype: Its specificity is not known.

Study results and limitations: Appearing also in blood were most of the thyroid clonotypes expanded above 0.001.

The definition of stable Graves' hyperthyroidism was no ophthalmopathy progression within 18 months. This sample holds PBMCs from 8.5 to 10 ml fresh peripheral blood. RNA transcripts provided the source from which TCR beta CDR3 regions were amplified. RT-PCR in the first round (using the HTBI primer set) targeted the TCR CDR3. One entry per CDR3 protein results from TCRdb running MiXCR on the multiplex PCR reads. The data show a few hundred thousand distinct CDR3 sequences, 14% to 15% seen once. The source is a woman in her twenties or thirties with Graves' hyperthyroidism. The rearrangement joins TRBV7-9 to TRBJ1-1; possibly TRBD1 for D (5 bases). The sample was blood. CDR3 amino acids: CASTGPGGLLTEAFF. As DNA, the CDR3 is TGTGCCAGCACCGGGCCGGGGGGGTTGTTGACTGAAGCTTTCTTT. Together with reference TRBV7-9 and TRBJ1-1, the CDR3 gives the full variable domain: DTGVSQNPRHKITKRGQNVTFRCDPISEHNRLYWYRQTLGQGPEFLTYFQNEAQLEKSRLLSDRFSAERPKGSFSTLEIQRTEQGDSAMYLCASTGPGGLLTEAFFGQGTRLTVV.